One sample yielded the 10 T cell receptor beta chains listed below, sequenced in a study of beta chain features in type 1 diabetes. Broader study findings: In every one of the four CD4+ subsets, TCRB CDR3s were moderately but significantly shorter in Type 1 diabetes patients.

Antigen specificity for these receptors is unknown. Since all of the isolated RNA was reverse transcribed, expressed TCRB transcripts were what got sequenced. The data were produced by immunoSEQ multiplex PCR, yet TCRdb's version contains in-frame clones alone and is incomplete. The sample contains about 650,000 clones, over 10% of which appear only once. The sample consisted of naive CD4+ T cells from blood. These receptors were collected from a man aged 25 to 45 with type 1 diabetes.

V usage is TRBV9 and J usage is TRBJ2-1; 10 bases fit TRBD2. The CDR3 covers 15 residues. The J segment lost 2 bases and the V segment lost 3 bases, leaving 2 bases of the junction unmatched. CDR1 is SGDLS and CDR2 is YYNGEE in the germline V gene. The CDR3 region is CASSESGGAYNEQFF. The CDR3 DNA follows: TGTGCCAGCAGCGAGAGCGGGGGGGCCTACAATGAGCAGTTCTTC.

The rearrangement uses TRBV7-2 and TRBJ2-5; no reliable D call. Trimming removed 0 bases from V and 0 bases from J, with 14 bases in between. The germline gives CDR1 SGHTA, CDR2 FQGNSA. The CDR3 extends over 17 amino acids. The CDR3 is CASSLAVVAAHQETQYF. CDR3 DNA: TGTGCCAGCAGCTTAGCAGTTGTCGCAGCTCACCAAGAGACCCAGTACTTC.

This clone was observed a few times. This chain joins TRBV14 and TRBJ2-1; 7 nucleotides match TRBD1. The CDR3 has 15 amino acids. J lost 3 bases, V lost 4 bases, and 6 bases had no gene match. The germline V gene encodes CDR1 SGHDN and CDR2 FVKESK. The CDR3 sequence: CASSPRTGDYNEQFF. CDR3 in DNA: TGTGCCAGCAGCCCCAGGACAGGCGACTACAATGAGCAGTTCTTC.

The chain uses TRBV2 and TRBJ2-3; weak D call: TRBD1 (5 bases). Trimming took off 4 bases at V and 2 bases at J, with 10 bases between the two ends. Germline V gene lookup returns CDR1 SNHLY and CDR2 FYNNEI. This CDR3 has 14 residues. The CDR3 DNA reads as TGTGCCAGCAGTGTGGGGCAGATCACAGATACGCAGTATTTT. Translated, it gives CASSVGQITDTQYF.

This clone was detected a few times. The V and J genes are TRBV18 and TRBJ2-7; TRBD1 agrees at 10 bases. Germline V gene sequence: CDR1 KGHSH, CDR2 LQKENI. CDR3 length: 15 amino acids. The V gene end was trimmed by 3 bases and the J gene end by 5 bases; junction bases not matched to a gene: 7. The CDR3 spells CASSPQGTGVNEQYF. The CDR3 region has the DNA TGTGCCAGCTCACCTCAGGGGACAGGGGTGAACGAGCAGTACTTC.

This clone came up a few times. This rearrangement joins TRBV6-6 to TRBJ2-3; TRBD1 agrees at 12 bases. Trimming took 7 bases from V and 3 from J; bases not matched to a gene: 5. This CDR3 contains 15 residues. Germline V gene data show CDR1 as MNHNY and CDR2 as SVGAGI (reference sequence). In nucleotides, the CDR3 is TGTGCCAGCATCGGGACAGGGGGCTCGACAGATACGCAGTATTTT. It translates to CASIGTGGSTDTQYF.

This clone has only a few counts. The chain combines TRBV5-4 with TRBJ1-4, with no clear D. The CDR3 extends over 13 amino acids. CDR1 SGHNT and CDR2 YYREEE come from the germline V gene (reference sequence). V was trimmed by 0 bases and J by 5 bases, leaving 5 bases between them. The CDR3 region has the DNA TGTGCCAGCAGCTTGGACAGAAATGAAAAACTGTTTTTT. Amino acids: CASSLDRNEKLFF.

This clone was seen more than once but under ten times. V and J are TRBV7-9 and TRBJ2-6; D gene uncertain. The CDR3 length is 16 residues. Germline V gene sequence: CDR1 SEHNR, CDR2 FQNEAQ (reference sequence). Trimming pared 3 bases from V and 0 bases from J, leaving 9 bases between. CDR3 amino acids: CASSFSASSGANVLTF. CDR3 DNA sequence: TGTGCCAGCAGCTTCTCCGCCAGCTCTGGGGCCAACGTCCTGACTTTC.

Only a few counts were recorded for this clone. This chain links TRBV9 with TRBJ2-3, with D perhaps being TRBD1 or TRBD2 (6 bases each). Trimming removed 3 bases from V and 10 bases from J, with 12 bases in between. The length of the CDR3 is 12 residues. The germline CDR1 and CDR2 sequences are SGDLS and YYNGEE. The CDR3 region has the DNA TGTGCCAGCAGCGCGGCAGGGGAGGCGCAGTATTTT. Protein: CASSAAGEAQYF.

The chain has TRBV6-1 and TRBJ2-7; D tentatively fits TRBD1 or TRBD2 (5 bases each). CDR1 and CDR2 from the germline V gene are MNHNS and SASEGT. V lost 6 bases to trimming and J lost 4 bases, with 16 bases between them. There are 14 residues in the CDR3. This CDR3 is CASSFRDGGYEQYF. As DNA, the CDR3 is TGTGCCAGCAGCTTCCGGGACGGAGGTTACGAGCAGTACTTC.